This passage covers 29 T cell receptor beta chains from one sample sequenced in a study of CD8 T cells in ankylosing spondylitis. MiXCR, run by TCRdb on the 5' RACE reads, gives a single entry per CDR3 protein. Of roughly 35,000 distinct CDR3 sequences in the sample, around 10% were seen once. The specimen was synovial fluid, either unsorted or a sorted T cell fraction (not recorded which). The origin of the receptors is a male donor with ankylosing spondylitis.

This clonotype has ten or more counts. The chain combines TRBV5-1 with TRBJ2-1; 13 bases fit TRBD2. CDR3 length equals 15 residues. With V trimmed by 1 base and J by 8 bases, 3 bases remained unmatched. Looked up from germline, CDR1 is SGHRS and CDR2 is YFSETQ. The CDR3 sequence is CASSLTSGRADEQFF. CDR3 nucleotides: TGCGCCAGCAGCTTGACTAGCGGGAGGGCCGATGAGCAGTTCTTC.

This clonotype was seen at least ten times. The chain links TRBV5-4 to TRBJ2-5; tentative D call: TRBD2 (5 bases). Trimming removed 4 bases at V and 3 bases at J, with 16 bases between. The CDR3 has 15 residues. CDR1 is SGHNT, CDR2 YYREEE, per germline (reference sequence). CDR3 region: CASSRIGLAEETQYF. The CDR3 DNA reads as TGTGCCAGCAGCCGGATCGGCCTAGCCGAAGAGACCCAGTACTTC.

There are many counts of this clonotype. The genes are TRBV12-3 or TRBV12-4 and TRBJ2-3; TRBD2 aligns across 13 bases. CDR3 size: 15 residues. V shed 2 bases and J 4 bases; nucleotides not matched to a gene: 0. CDR3 sequence reads: CASSLTSGRADTQYF. In DNA form, the CDR3 reads TGTGCCAGCAGTTTAACTAGCGGGAGGGCAGATACGCAGTATTTT.

There are many counts of this clonotype. The chain recombines TRBV7-3 with TRBJ1-1, with D perhaps TRBD1 (5 bases). Germline V gene sequence: CDR1 SGHTA, CDR2 FQGTGA. CDR3 length: 14 amino acids. Trimming pared 5 bases from V and 6 bases from J, leaving 16 bases between. DNA for the CDR3: TGTGCCAGCAGCCAGGGAGGAGGGAGCCCTGAAGCTTTCTTT. Protein product: CASSQGGGSPEAFF.

In this sample, this clonotype turned up many times. The J gene is TRBJ2-1, the V gene TRBV30; unclear D gene. The germline gives CDR1 GTSNPN, CDR2 SVGIG (reference sequence). The CDR3 extends over 15 amino acids. Trimming shortened V by 1 base and J by 0 bases, and 10 bases separated the two germline ends. The chain's CDR3 is CAWSGPLFSYNEQFF. DNA of the CDR3: TGTGCCTGGAGTGGCCCTCTATTCTCCTACAATGAGCAGTTCTTC.

This rearrangement joins TRBV28 to TRBJ2-2; possibly TRBD1 for D (6 bases). The V gene lost 3 bases and the J gene lost 0 bases, with 11 bases spanning the gap. The CDR3 loop spans 16 amino acids. Looked up from germline, CDR1 is MDHEN and CDR2 is SYDVKM. The CDR3 sequence is CASSLGPGANTGELFF. In nucleotides, the CDR3 is TGTGCCAGCAGTTTGGGGCCAGGGGCGAACACCGGGGAGCTGTTTTTT.

This chain connects TRBV4-1 to TRBJ2-7; D is undetermined. This CDR3 comprises 15 residues. V lost 0 bases and J 3 bases, leaving 12 bases between the germline ends. Germline V CDR1 and CDR2: MGHRA, YSYEKL. This CDR3 reads CASSQERSTGYEQYF. In DNA, the CDR3 is TGCGCCAGCAGCCAAGAACGGTCAACGGGCTACGAGCAGTACTTC.

This clonotype was detected many times. V usage is TRBV23-1 and J usage is TRBJ2-1; D remains unclear. TRBV23-1 is an ORF, with its function uncertain. V shed 6 bases and J shed 4 bases, with 1 base lying between them. The CDR3 length is 10 residues. CDR3 bases: TGCGCCAGCAGGTACAATGAGCAGTTCTTC. Encoded protein: CASRYNEQFF.

The rearrangement uses TRBV29-1 and TRBJ1-1; 7 bases are a match to TRBD1. CDR1 and CDR2 from the germline V gene are SQVTM and ANQGSEA. This CDR3 is 13 amino acids long. The V and J ends lost 1 base and 1 base, in that order; junction bases with no gene match: 0. CDR3 residues: CSVEGTGNTEAFF. CDR3 coding DNA: TGCAGCGTTGAAGGGACAGGGAACACTGAAGCTTTCTTT.

This clonotype was seen many times. The chain joins TRBV7-8 to TRBJ2-7; D remains ambiguous. CDR1 and CDR2 (germline): SGHVS, FQNEAQ. V was clipped by 5 bases and J by 2 bases, with 19 bases between them. The CDR3 is 16 amino acids. Here the CDR3 DNA reads TGTGCCAGCAGCCATAGCTTTGGCCCCTCAGCCTACGAGCAGTACTTC. It is translated as CASSHSFGPSAYEQYF.

This clonotype has only a few counts. This chain uses TRBV13 with TRBJ2-7, with a weak D call TRBD1 (5 bases). CDR3 size: 14 residues. The germline gives CDR1 PRHDT, CDR2 FYEKMQ (reference sequence). The V gene lost 3 bases and the J gene lost 0 bases, with 9 bases spanning the gap. The CDR3 region is CASSFGHSSYEQYF. CDR3 bases: TGTGCCAGCAGCTTTGGACATAGCTCCTACGAGCAGTACTTC.

This clonotype was detected many times. The chain combines TRBV4-1 with TRBJ2-7; 7 bases are a match to TRBD1. J lost 3 bases, V lost 3 bases, and 17 bases had no gene match. From germline, CDR1 is MGHRA and CDR2 YSYEKL. This CDR3 is 18 amino acids long. CDR3 sequence: CASSHQSFGTESSYEQYF. CDR3 nucleotides: TGCGCCAGCAGCCATCAGTCTTTTGGGACAGAGAGCAGCTACGAGCAGTACTTC.

There are a few counts of this clonotype. The chain is built from TRBV7-3 and TRBJ2-1; possibly TRBD2 for D (7 bases). Looked up from germline, CDR1 is SGHTA and CDR2 is FQGTGA. V gave up 0 bases and J gave up 9 bases, with 15 bases separating them. CDR3 length: 15 amino acids. CDR3 sequence reads: CASSLTRQGGGEQFF. In nucleotides, the CDR3 is TGTGCCAGCAGCTTAACGAGGCAGGGAGGGGGTGAGCAGTTCTTC. The full variable domain, completed using reference TRBV7-3 and TRBJ2-1, is GAGVSQTPSNKVTEKGKYVELRCDPISGHTALYWYRQSLGQGPEFLIYFQGTGAADDSGLPNDRFFAVRPEGSVSTLKIQRTERGDSAVYLCASSLTRQGGGEQFFGPGTRLTVL.

This chain connects TRBV12-3 or TRBV12-4 to TRBJ1-6, with D maybe TRBD1 (5 bases). The CDR3 is 15 residues long. The V gene lost 3 bases and the J gene lost 7 bases, with 13 bases spanning the gap. The chain's CDR3 is CASSFSGRANSPLHF. The DNA for the CDR3 is TGTGCCAGCAGTTTTAGTGGCAGGGCGAATTCACCCCTCCACTTT.

The J gene is TRBJ2-1, the V gene TRBV2, with 8 positions matching TRBD2. Germline V gene lookup returns CDR1 SNHLY and CDR2 FYNNEI. The CDR3 is made up of 15 amino acids. V trimming: 7 bases; J trimming: 8 bases; junction bases outside the gene matches: 13. The CDR3 here is CASKQRRSGSDEQFF. The CDR3 nucleotides are TGTGCCAGCAAACAAAGGCGGAGCGGGAGTGATGAGCAGTTCTTC.

This clonotype was observed many times. The rearrangement links TRBV5-5 to TRBJ2-2; D remains ambiguous. Germline CDR1 is SGHKS and CDR2 is YYEKEE (reference sequence). Trimming shortened V by 4 bases and J by 2 bases, and 12 bases separated the two germline ends. The CDR3 runs 15 residues. The CDR3 DNA is TGTGCCAGCAGCCCAGGCAGAACAAACACCGGGGAGCTGTTTTTT. It codes for CASSPGRTNTGELFF.

This clonotype has just a few counts. The chain carries TRBV29-1 and TRBJ2-5; a possible D gene is TRBD2 (6 bases). Germline CDR1 SQVTM, CDR2 ANQGSEA. The germline V and J ends were trimmed by 4 bases and 4 bases, with 10 bases remaining between them. The CDR3 runs 12 residues. The CDR3 here is CSVGFSGETQYF. In DNA form, the CDR3 reads TGCAGCGTTGGGTTTAGCGGAGAGACCCAGTACTTC.

This clonotype appeared a few times. This chain joins TRBV6-6 and TRBJ1-1; possibly TRBD1 for D (6 bases). The CDR3 spans 11 residues. Germline lookup yields CDR1 MNHNY and CDR2 SVGAGI (reference sequence). The V end was cut by 6 bases, the J end by 11 bases, with 13 bases between. The CDR3 sequence: CASRNRDYAFF. In nucleotides, the CDR3 is TGTGCCAGCAGGAACAGGGATTACGCTTTCTTT.

This clonotype was counted only a few times. V usage is TRBV19 and J usage is TRBJ2-1; 12 bases are a match to TRBD2. The germline V gene encodes CDR1 LNHDA and CDR2 SQIVND (reference sequence). Trimming removed 5 bases from V and 8 bases from J; junction bases left unmatched: 7. The CDR3 totals 15 residues. CDR3: CASSQGLAGGYEQFF. CDR3 nucleotide sequence: TGTGCCAGTAGTCAAGGTCTAGCGGGAGGGTATGAGCAGTTCTTC.

In its sample, this clonotype was seen many times. The chain couples TRBV28 to TRBJ1-4; D gene unclear. V shed 6 bases and J shed 4 bases, with 9 bases lying between them. This CDR3 spans 13 amino acids. Germline V gene data show CDR1 as MDHEN and CDR2 as SYDVKM. CDR3 DNA: TGTGCCAGCAGAAGGACGGTTAATGAAAAACTGTTTTTT. This codes for CASRRTVNEKLFF. Filled out from reference TRBV28 and TRBJ1-4, the complete variable domain reads DVKVTQSSRYLVKRTGEKVFLECVQDMDHENMFWYRQDPGLGLRLIYFSYDVKMKEKGDIPEGYSVSREKKERFSLILESASTNQTSMYLCASRRTVNEKLFFGSGTQLSVL.

This chain uses TRBV14 with TRBJ2-2, with D unresolved. The CDR3 is made up of 16 amino acids. Trimming pared 4 bases from V and 5 bases from J, leaving 17 bases between. Germline lookup yields CDR1 SGHDN and CDR2 FVKESK. CDR3 sequence reads: CASSPFRVLGTGELFF. The CDR3 DNA follows: TGTGCCAGCAGCCCTTTCCGGGTTCTCGGGACCGGGGAGCTGTTTTTT. Together with reference TRBV14 and TRBJ2-2, the CDR3 gives the full variable domain: EAGVTQFPSHSVIEKGQTVTLRCDPISGHDNLYWYRRVMGKEIKFLLHFVKESKQDESGMPNNRFLAERTGGTYSTLKVQPAELEDSGVYFCASSPFRVLGTGELFFGEGSRLTVL.

This clonotype turned up a few times. V and J are TRBV28 and TRBJ2-7, with no clear D. This CDR3 has 11 residues. Germline CDR1 reads MDHEN; CDR2 reads SYDVKM. V lost 6 bases, J lost 2 bases, and 5 bases lay in between. The CDR3 reads CASSQTYEQYF. For the CDR3, the DNA is TGTGCCAGCAGCCAGACCTACGAGCAGTACTTC.

This clonotype was seen at least ten times. The rearrangement uses TRBV5-1 and TRBJ1-1, with TRBD1 as a possible D gene (5 bases). This CDR3 comprises 14 residues. CDR1 is SGHRS and CDR2 is YFSETQ in the germline V gene. V was cut by 2 bases and J by 1 base, with 9 bases left in between. The CDR3 DNA is TGCGCCAGCAGCTTCGGGGGGGAGAACACTGAAGCTTTCTTT. This sequence encodes CASSFGGENTEAFF.

This clonotype was seen ten or more times. The CDR3 DNA follows: TGTGCCAGCAGCCTGCGACCCGGAGGCACAGATACGCAGTATTTT. Its protein is CASSLRPGGTDTQYF. The V gene is TRBV12-3 or TRBV12-4, the J gene TRBJ2-3; D remains ambiguous. This CDR3 comprises 15 residues. With 6 bases removed from V and 1 base from J, the gap between germline ends came to 14 bases.

The chain is built from TRBV12-3 or TRBV12-4 and TRBJ1-5; D ambiguous. The V gene lost 0 bases and the J gene lost 3 bases, with 6 bases spanning the gap. The CDR3 is made up of 14 amino acids. For the CDR3, the DNA is TGTGCCAGCAGTTTAGCTGGTTACAATCAGCCCCAGCATTTT. Translation: CASSLAGYNQPQHF.

J is TRBJ2-7 and V is TRBV11-2; 9 nucleotides align to TRBD2. Germline CDR1 and CDR2: SGHAT and FQNNGV. V shed 3 bases, J shed 0 bases, and the junction held 3 bases outside the gene matches. CDR3 length: 15 residues. Here the CDR3 reads CASSFAGGPSYEQYF. The CDR3 DNA follows: TGTGCCAGCAGCTTCGCGGGAGGGCCCTCCTACGAGCAGTACTTC.

The table lists this clonotype with a few counts. The V call is TRBV9, the J call TRBJ2-1; 7 nucleotides line up with TRBD1. With 4 bases clipped from V and 4 bases from J, the junction kept 2 bases outside the gene matches. CDR3 length equals 13 residues. The germline V gene has CDR1 SGDLS and CDR2 YYNGEE. CDR3 coding DNA: TGTGCCAGCAGCTCGGGACAGTACAATGAGCAGTTCTTC. Translation: CASSSGQYNEQFF.

This clonotype was detected ten times or more. The chain has TRBV2 and TRBJ2-6; 7 positions match TRBD1. The V segment lost 6 bases and the J segment 0 bases; nucleotides outside the gene matches: 8. Per the germline V gene, CDR1 is SNHLY and CDR2 is FYNNEI. There are 17 residues in the CDR3. CDR3 amino acids: CASRARDSDSGANVLTF. CDR3 in DNA: TGTGCCAGCAGGGCAAGGGACAGCGACTCTGGGGCCAACGTCCTGACTTTC.

The chain carries TRBV7-2 and TRBJ2-1; D is uncertain. The CDR3 sequence is 17 residues long. V gave up 5 bases and J gave up 0 bases, with 17 bases separating them. Germline V gene data show CDR1 as SGHTA and CDR2 as FQGNSA. DNA of the CDR3: TGTGCCAGCAGCCCCTCGTACGGCGAAAGCTCCTACAATGAGCAGTTCTTC. This gives the protein CASSPSYGESSYNEQFF.